The clone carrying this T cell receptor (beta chain) was recorded a few times. Its target is not known. The record originates from a study of cytomegalovirus exposure and HLA in healthy donors. Study overall: A prior study identified over 100 million unique TCR beta sequences from roughly 170 million T cells.

Study-level points and caveats: Most TCRs appeared rarely, but some public TCRs recurred in many donors.

Germline V lookup: CDR1 SGDLS, CDR2 YYNGEE. This CDR3 has 14 amino acids. V was pared by 3 bases and J by 4 bases, with 6 bases of the junction left unmatched. It was with 60 Vbeta and 13 Jbeta primers that the PCR ran. Assay: immunoSEQ multiplex PCR; the TCRdb copy retains only in-frame clones and omits some. The sample has about 200,000 clones; roughly 80% are singletons. This chain links TRBV9 with TRBJ1-1; 7 positions match TRBD1. The TCR was taken from a male donor in good health and CMV-seronegative. The sample comprised PBMCs. The CDR3: CASSAQGHSTEAFF. In DNA, the CDR3 is TGTGCCAGCAGCGCACAGGGGCATAGCACTGAAGCTTTCTTT. The entire variable domain, with the rest obtained from reference TRBV9 and TRBJ1-1, is as follows: DSGVTQTPKHLITATGQRVTLRCSPRSGDLSVYWYQQSLDQGLQFLIQYYNGEERAKGNILERFSAQQFPDLHSELNLSSLELGDSALYFCASSAQGHSTEAFFGQGTRLTVV.